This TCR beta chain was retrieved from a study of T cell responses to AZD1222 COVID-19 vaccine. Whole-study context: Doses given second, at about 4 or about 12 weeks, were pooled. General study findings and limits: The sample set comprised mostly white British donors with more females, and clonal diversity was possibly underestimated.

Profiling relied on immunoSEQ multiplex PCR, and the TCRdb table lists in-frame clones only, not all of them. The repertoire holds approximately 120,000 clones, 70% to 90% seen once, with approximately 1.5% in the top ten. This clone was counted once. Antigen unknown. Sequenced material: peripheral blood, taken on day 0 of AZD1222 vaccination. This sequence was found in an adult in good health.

The CDR3 loop reads CASSTSVPFTDTQYF. For the CDR3, the DNA is TGTGCCAGTAGTACTTCGGTACCCTTCACAGATACGCAGTATTTT. The J gene is TRBJ2-3, the V gene TRBV19; D is uncertain. Germline V gives CDR1 LNHDA, CDR2 SQIVND (reference sequence). The CDR3 has 15 residues. V was pared by 4 bases and J by 2 bases, with 13 bases between.